The 7 T cell receptor beta chains presented below share a single source sample, sequenced in a study of blood T cell repertoires in COVID-19. The data were produced by immunoSEQ multiplex PCR, yet TCRdb's version contains in-frame clones alone and is incomplete. The sample includes around 120,000 clones, about 88% seen only once; the top ten take 2% to 2.5%. The sample taken for sequencing was peripheral blood. The receptors stem from a human donor in a cohort sampled during active COVID-19.

This chain links TRBV28 with TRBJ1-1; no clear D gene. The V gene's germline CDR1 is MDHEN and CDR2 SYDVKM. V was shortened by 6 bases and J by 1 base, with 12 bases between the two germline ends. The CDR3 spans 14 residues. CDR3 sequence: CASRPRRENTEAFF. The CDR3, as DNA: TGTGCCAGCAGACCGAGGAGAGAGAACACTGAAGCTTTCTTT.

In its sample, this clone was seen a few times. V and J are TRBV7-9 and TRBJ1-1; D gene ambiguous. The CDR3 has 13 amino acids. The V end lost 3 bases, the J end lost 2 bases, and 7 bases lay between the germline ends. Germline V CDR1 and CDR2: SEHNR, FQNEAQ (reference sequence). The CDR3: CASSFQANTEAFF. CDR3 DNA: TGTGCCAGCAGCTTTCAGGCTAACACTGAAGCTTTCTTT.

The chain carries TRBV7-2 and TRBJ2-2, with 12 bases matching TRBD2. Germline CDR1 SGHTA, CDR2 FQGNSA. V trimming: 6 bases; J trimming: 6 bases; junction bases outside the gene matches: 5. The CDR3 extends over 15 amino acids. The DNA for the CDR3 is TGTGCCAGCAGTCGTCTAGCGGGGGGGCCCGGGGAGCTGTTTTTT. Translation: CASSRLAGGPGELFF.

CDR3 nucleotides: TGTGCCAGCAGCTCGAATAGGCGGGGATCCGGGGAGCTGTTTTTT. This encodes CASSSNRRGSGELFF. The chain has TRBV7-9 and TRBJ2-2; D might be TRBD2 (6 bases). The CDR3 sequence is 15 residues long. Trimming cost V 4 bases and J 6 bases, with 15 bases left between them. Looked up from germline, CDR1 is SEHNR and CDR2 is FQNEAQ (reference sequence).

This clone was detected a few times. The chain links TRBV4-2 to TRBJ1-1; 8 bases match TRBD1. The CDR3 runs 19 residues. V gave up 0 bases and J gave up 6 bases; unmatched junction bases: 18. Germline V gives CDR1 LGHNA, CDR2 YNFKEQ. CDR3 nucleotide sequence: TGTGCCAGCAGCCAAGAAAGGGTCGGGGCGACGACAGGGGCCGCTGAAGCTTTCTTT. It yields the protein CASSQERVGATTGAAEAFF.

The chain couples TRBV4-3 to TRBJ2-3, with 8 bases identical to TRBD2. The CDR3 is made up of 16 amino acids. J lost 3 bases, V lost 1 base, and 6 bases had no gene match. In germline, CDR1 is LGHNA, CDR2 YSLEER. This CDR3 is CASSQAVAGGTDTQYF. For the CDR3, the DNA is TGCGCCAGCAGCCAAGCGGTCGCGGGGGGTACAGATACGCAGTATTTT.

V and J are TRBV11-2 and TRBJ2-5, with unresolved D. This CDR3 region has 13 residues. V gave up 3 bases and J gave up 0 bases, with 5 bases separating them. Germline V gene data show CDR1 as SGHAT and CDR2 as FQNNGV. As DNA, the CDR3 is TGTGCCAGCAGCTTCAACAACCAAGAGACCCAGTACTTC. This codes for CASSFNNQETQYF.